This T cell receptor (beta chain) stems from a study of OX40 agonist ivuxolimab in advanced cancers. A note on the overall study: The costimulatory receptor OX40 (CD134) was targeted by ivuxolimab, a fully human IgG2 agonistic monoclonal antibody. Intravenous ivuxolimab was administered to patients every 2 weeks at six dose levels: 0.01, 0.1, 0.3, 1.5, 3 and 10 mg/kg. Among the approximately 54 dose-escalation patients, about 20 had hepatocellular carcinoma, about 15 melanoma, 9 renal cell carcinoma and 9 head and neck cancer. A male proportion of around 83% and a mean age of around 60 years, ranging from about 23 to 79, were recorded for the dose-escalation cohort. Patients were allowed to have had prior anti-PD-1, anti-PD-L1 or anti-CTLA-4 therapy, and 40% to 45% of the dose-escalation patients had been treated with checkpoint inhibitors. Partial responses occurred in three dose-escalation patients, of whom one had hepatocellular carcinoma and two had cutaneous melanoma. Peripheral TCRbeta sequencing aimed to test whether ivuxolimab altered TCR sequence diversity and caused clonal T-cell expansion. The monotherapy dose-escalation portion (N of about 47 patients) of the phase I ivuxolimab trial is reported in the paper.

The trial excluded patients who had a history of autoimmune disease or were on systemic immunosuppression. In every dose cohort, peripheral blood was drawn for TCR sequencing at baseline, cycle 4 day 1, and cycle 7 day 1. The samples were drawn from a first-in-human, open-label, multicenter phase I dose-escalation trial of ivuxolimab. The trial enrolled adults with locally advanced or metastatic head and neck squamous cell, hepatocellular, melanoma or renal cell carcinoma. Before TCR sequencing, CD4+ T cells and CD8+ T cells were sorted from peripheral blood as separate populations. The CDR3, cysteine through phenylalanine, is 14 amino acids long. Solely the CDR3 DNA is kept, with 42 bases framed from the first base. Trimming at the junction amounts to 6 bases on V and 5 bases on J, and the germline ends lie 15 bases apart. CDR1 and CDR2 are read off the germline V gene (reference sequence) as MNHEY and SMNVEV.

Regarding this clone: Its antigen remains undetermined. Base qualities are not recorded, but no much larger clone differs from it by a single base.

What the research found in general, with its limitations: At doses from 0.1 to 3.0 mg/kg, clonal expansion was seen in both CD4+ and CD8+ blood T cells between baseline and week 6. Partial responders in the 0.1-3.0 mg/kg groups had among the lowest normalized peripheral clonal expansion, especially among CD8+ T cells. Antigen specificity was not determined for the clonally expanded peripheral T cells. Low levels of normalized T-cell clonal expansion were also seen in some patients who did not respond. After ivuxolimab, CD8+ T cells had more expanded clones than CD4+ T cells on average.

To sequence the TCRbeta CDR3 region, genomic DNA was isolated from the sorted cells. TCRbeta CDR3 regions were sequenced using the immunoSEQ Assay. What TCRdb holds here is the immuneACCESS table cut down to in-frame rearrangements. Part of the clones is not present; checked against another copy, under half of the missing clones reflect an unresolved V gene, and the others are unexplained. The sample has some 11,000 clones on record, roughly 69% of them singletons. Of the sample, about an eighth falls within the top ten clones. This clonotype originated in an adult with an advanced solid tumor such as melanoma, head and neck, liver or kidney cancer. The chain uses TRBV27 and TRBJ2-3; no confident D gene assignment can be made. Sequencing was performed on CD4+ or CD8+ T cells sorted from blood, taken in a trial of the OX40 agonist ivuxolimab. The DNA reads TGTGCCAGCAGCCCCGACTTTTCCAGAGATACGCAGTATTTT. This encodes CASSPDFSRDTQYF.